These 21 T cell receptor beta chains originate from one sample sequenced in a study of a mutant IDH1 vaccine in newly diagnosed glioma. Regarding time point: week 23, last vaccination. Every vaccination contained 300 ug of the mutant IDH1 20-mer peptide and was paired with topical imiquimod. Libraries were prepared by immunoSEQ multiplex PCR; TCRdb keeps only in-frame clonotypes and omits some of them. The data hold around 54,000 clones, with 87% observed a single time. The antigens these receptors bind are not known. The sample was PBMCs, taken from a glioma patient whose treatment included an IDH1 peptide vaccine. These receptors came from a man in his forties with glioma.

The chain is built from TRBV10-3 and TRBJ2-7, with 8 bases fitting TRBD1. J was trimmed by 2 bases and V by 6 bases; bases with no gene match: 12. CDR1 is ENHRY, CDR2 SYGVKD, per germline. CDR3 length: 16 amino acids. CDR3 sequence reads: CAISPDLQGEAYEQYF. Here the CDR3 DNA reads TGTGCCATCAGCCCGGACCTACAGGGGGAAGCCTACGAGCAGTACTTC.

The chain joins TRBV6-5 to TRBJ1-2, with D unclear. CDR3 length: 15 residues. Trimming cost V 0 bases and J 4 bases, with 12 bases left between them. The germline V gene encodes CDR1 MNHEY and CDR2 SVGAGI. The CDR3: CASSYSIFTTYGYTF. The CDR3, as DNA: TGTGCCAGCAGTTACTCGATTTTCACAACCTATGGCTACACCTTC.

The V and J genes are TRBV28 and TRBJ2-3; D possibly corresponds to TRBD2 (6 bases). The ends were cut back, 5 bases at V and 1 base at J, with 10 bases in the middle. This CDR3 comprises 14 residues. The V gene's germline CDR1 is MDHEN and CDR2 SYDVKM. For the CDR3, the DNA is TGTGCCAGCAGTGCCGGGACTGGCACAGATACGCAGTATTTT. Its translation is CASSAGTGTDTQYF. The full variable domain, with the rest looked up from reference TRBV28 and TRBJ2-3, is DVKVTQSSRYLVKRTGEKVFLECVQDMDHENMFWYRQDPGLGLRLIYFSYDVKMKEKGDIPEGYSVSREKKERFSLILESASTNQTSMYLCASSAGTGTDTQYFGPGTRLTVL.

This chain joins TRBV5-3 and TRBJ2-7, with 7 nucleotides matching TRBD2. TRBV5-3 is recorded as an ORF, its role being uncertain. J lost 1 base, V lost 4 bases, and 5 bases had no gene match. The CDR3 runs to 14 residues. Here the CDR3 reads CARSRGLDSYEQYF. The CDR3 region has the DNA TGTGCCAGAAGCCGCGGACTAGATTCCTACGAGCAGTACTTC.

This clone is labeled medium-sized. This chain connects TRBV10-3 to TRBJ1-5, with a possible D match to TRBD1 (6 bases). Germline V lookup: CDR1 ENHRY, CDR2 SYGVKD. Trimming took off 6 bases at V and 5 bases at J, with 11 bases between the two ends. The CDR3 is 13 residues long. The CDR3, as DNA: TGTGCCATCAGCGAAGACAGGTATCAGCCCCAGCATTTT. It yields the protein CAISEDRYQPQHF.

In its sample, this clone was seen once. V and J are TRBV5-8 and TRBJ2-4, with 7 bases fitting TRBD1. The J segment lost 1 base and the V segment lost 4 bases, leaving 5 bases of the junction unmatched. The CDR3 consists of 15 residues. In germline, CDR1 is SGHTS, CDR2 YDEGEE. The DNA for the CDR3 is TGTGCCAGCAGCAACAGGGGTTTGGCCAAAAACATTCAGTACTTC. Amino acid sequence: CASSNRGLAKNIQYF.

The chain carries TRBV19 and TRBJ2-1; D possibly matches TRBD1 or TRBD2 (7 bases each). The CDR3 contains 15 residues. Germline-derived CDR1 and CDR2 are LNHDA and SQIVND (reference sequence). Between the trimmed V and J ends, which lost 8 bases and 4 bases, there was a span of 18 bases. CDR3 DNA: TGTGCCAGTGGGAGGGGGCAGGGGGAATACAATGAGCAGTTCTTC. It specifies CASGRGQGEYNEQFF.

V usage is TRBV7-2 and J usage is TRBJ1-1; D remains ambiguous. The CDR3 is 14 residues long. Germline assignment: CDR1 SGHTA and CDR2 FQGNSA. V was clipped by 5 bases and J by 4 bases, with 14 bases between them. As DNA, the CDR3 is TGTGCCAGCAGCGTCTCGGGTGGTATCACTGAAGCTTTCTTT. Translating gives CASSVSGGITEAFF.

For this clone: Within the sample, other DNA sequences also encode this same CDR3. The gene calls are TRBV7-2 and TRBJ2-2; 7 bases match TRBD2. Trimming removed 4 bases from V and 5 bases from J; junction bases left unmatched: 10. The CDR3 sequence is 16 residues long. Germline V gene lookup returns CDR1 SGHTA and CDR2 FQGNSA. The CDR3 nucleotides read TGTGCCAGCAGCTCTGGGGGGAGGGGTACGACCGGGGAGCTGTTTTTT. Translation gives CASSSGGRGTTGELFF.

The chain couples TRBV5-1 to TRBJ2-2; D remains unclear. V dropped 0 bases and J dropped 6 bases, with 9 bases sitting between them. The CDR3 length is 14 residues. Germline V lookup: CDR1 SGHRS, CDR2 YFSETQ. This CDR3 reads CASSLVAGPGELFF. Written as DNA, the CDR3 is TGCGCCAGCAGCTTGGTCGCAGGCCCCGGGGAGCTGTTTTTT.

The V gene is TRBV11-2, the J gene TRBJ2-6; D is unclear. V dropped 0 bases and J dropped 3 bases, with 6 bases sitting between them. Germline-derived CDR1 and CDR2 are SGHAT and FQNNGV. The CDR3 totals 15 residues. The CDR3 region is CASSLDPGGANVLTF. CDR3 DNA: TGTGCCAGCAGCTTAGATCCGGGTGGGGCCAACGTCCTGACTTTC.

The rearrangement joins TRBV4-3 to TRBJ2-7; D remains ambiguous. V lost 0 bases to trimming and J lost 0 bases, with 9 bases between them. The CDR3 spans 15 residues. Germline CDR1 is LGHNA and CDR2 is YSLEER. In nucleotides, the CDR3 is TGCGCCAGCAGCCAAGATCGAAGCAGCTCCTACGAGCAGTACTTC. It specifies CASSQDRSSSYEQYF.

The chain is built from TRBV19 and TRBJ2-3, with 7 bases matching TRBD2. CDR1 is LNHDA and CDR2 is SQIVND in the germline V gene (reference sequence). Trimming at V came to 1 base and at J to 1 base, leaving 5 bases not matched to a gene. The CDR3 has 16 amino acids. This CDR3 is CASSIGGGDGTDTQYF. The CDR3 coding sequence is TGTGCCAGTAGTATAGGGGGAGGGGACGGCACAGATACGCAGTATTTT. Variable domain in full (rest from reference TRBV19 and TRBJ2-3): DGGITQSPKYLFRKEGQNVTLSCEQNLNHDAMYWYRQDPGQGLRLIYYSQIVNDFQKGDIAEGYSVSREKKESFPLTVTSAQKNPTAFYLCASSIGGGDGTDTQYFGPGTRLTVL.

This clone appeared once. The chain recombines TRBV6-5 with TRBJ2-7; 7 bases fit TRBD1. CDR1 is MNHEY, CDR2 SVGAGI, per germline. Unmatched junction bases numbered 4, after V lost 2 bases and J lost 3 bases. There are 14 residues in the CDR3. CDR3 nucleotide sequence: TGTGCCAGCAGTTACAACAGGGGTAACTACGAGCAGTACTTC. This sequence encodes CASSYNRGNYEQYF.

This clone was observed a single time. This chain joins TRBV5-6 and TRBJ1-5; D ambiguous. CDR1 SGHDT and CDR2 YYEEEE come from the germline V gene. V was clipped by 3 bases and J by 0 bases, with 1 base between them. The CDR3 sequence is 12 residues long. The DNA of the CDR3 is TGTGCCAGCAGCTATAGCAATCAGCCCCAGCATTTT. Its protein is CASSYSNQPQHF.

V gene TRBV7-8 combines with J gene TRBJ1-4, with D unresolved. Trimming removed 1 base at V and 6 bases at J, with 9 bases between. CDR3 length: 14 amino acids. In germline, CDR1 is SGHVS, CDR2 FQNEAQ. CDR3 coding DNA: TGTGCCAGCAGCTTAGATCCGAGCGATGAAAAACTGTTTTTT. It is translated as CASSLDPSDEKLFF.

The V gene is TRBV6-5, the J gene TRBJ2-7; the match to TRBD2 covers 8 bases. The germline CDR1 and CDR2 sequences are MNHEY and SVGAGI. The CDR3 has 15 amino acids. With V trimmed by 0 bases and J by 2 bases, 3 bases remained unmatched. The CDR3 region has the DNA TGTGCCAGCAGTTACTCGGGACTAGAAGCCTACGAGCAGTACTTC. It specifies CASSYSGLEAYEQYF.

This chain connects TRBV15 to TRBJ2-5, with D perhaps assigned TRBD1 or TRBD2 (5 bases each). V was shortened by 1 base and J by 13 bases, with 19 bases between the two germline ends. Germline V lookup: CDR1 LNHNV, CDR2 YYDKDF (reference sequence). The length of the CDR3 is 14 residues. DNA of the CDR3: TGTGCCACCAGCAGAGCCCTAGGGGAGCCACCCCGGTACTTC. This gives the protein CATSRALGEPPRYF.

The chain uses TRBV5-6 and TRBJ2-7; D is possibly TRBD1 (5 bases). Germline CDR1 SGHDT, CDR2 YYEEEE. This CDR3 contains 13 residues. Trimming took off 0 bases at V and 3 bases at J, with 7 bases between the two ends. The CDR3 nucleotides are TGTGCCAGCAGCTTGGGACAGTTCTACGAGCAGTACTTC. Protein sequence: CASSLGQFYEQYF.

The V gene is TRBV4-1, the J gene TRBJ1-1; unclear D gene. The CDR3 loop spans 14 amino acids. The V and J ends lost 0 bases and 4 bases respectively, with 9 bases between them. Looked up from germline, CDR1 is MGHRA and CDR2 is YSYEKL. The DNA of the CDR3 is TGCGCCAGCAGCCAAGATCCCCCGGTCACTGAAGCTTTCTTT. This translates into CASSQDPPVTEAFF.

The chain employs TRBV19 and TRBJ2-2, with 8 bases aligning to TRBD1. Germline trimming cut 6 bases from V and 9 bases from J; bases unmatched to any gene: 15. The CDR3 covers 16 residues. Germline loops: CDR1 LNHDA, CDR2 SQIVND (reference sequence). The CDR3 here is CASSPLRTGHGRELFF. CDR3 sequence (DNA): TGTGCCAGTAGCCCGTTACGGACAGGGCATGGTAGGGAGCTGTTTTTT.